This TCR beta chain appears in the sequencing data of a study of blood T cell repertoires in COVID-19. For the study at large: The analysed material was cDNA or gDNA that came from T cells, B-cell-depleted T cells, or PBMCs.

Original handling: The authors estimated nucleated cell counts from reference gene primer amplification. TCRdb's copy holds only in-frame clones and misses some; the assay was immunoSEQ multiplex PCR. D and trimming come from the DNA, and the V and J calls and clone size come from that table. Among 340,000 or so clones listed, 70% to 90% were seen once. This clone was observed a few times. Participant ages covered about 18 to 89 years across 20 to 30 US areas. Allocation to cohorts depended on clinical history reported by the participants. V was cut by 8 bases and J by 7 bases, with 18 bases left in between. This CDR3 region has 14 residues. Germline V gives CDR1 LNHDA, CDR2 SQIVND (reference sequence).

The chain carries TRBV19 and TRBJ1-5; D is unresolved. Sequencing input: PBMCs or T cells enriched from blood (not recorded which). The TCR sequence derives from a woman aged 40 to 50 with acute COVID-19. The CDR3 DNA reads TGTGCCAGTGAACTAGGCCTGCCGAACCAGCCCCAGCATTTT. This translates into CASELGLPNQPQHF.